These 28 T cell receptor beta chains originate from one sample sequenced in a study of T cells in Graves' hyperthyroidism and ophthalmopathy. RNA transcripts yielded amplified TCR beta CDR3 regions. A first-round RT-PCR of the TCR CDR3 used the HTBI primer set. Using its own MiXCR run on the multiplex PCR reads, TCRdb lists one record per CDR3 protein. The sample shows 610,000 or so distinct CDR3 sequences, just over 45% of them seen only once. Sequenced sample: peripheral blood or thyroid tissue (not recorded which). All receptors come from a woman under 30 with Graves' hyperthyroidism.

This clonotype has a handful of counts. The chain links TRBV6-5 to TRBJ2-5; the D gene is possibly TRBD1 (6 bases). Germline loops: CDR1 MNHEY, CDR2 SVGAGI. The V gene lost 8 bases and the J gene lost 1 base, with 11 bases spanning the gap. The CDR3 loop spans 13 amino acids. CDR3: CASGVGAQETQYF. The CDR3 nucleotides read TGTGCCAGCGGCGTGGGGGCCCAAGAGACCCAGTACTTC.

The table lists this clonotype with many counts. This sequence joins TRBV6-4 and TRBJ2-2; no clear D. V gave up 4 bases and J gave up 3 bases, with 12 bases separating them. This CDR3 has 15 amino acids. Germline CDR1 MRHNA, CDR2 SNTAGT. CDR3 residues: CASSGSAGDTGELFF. DNA of the CDR3: TGTGCCAGCAGTGGCTCGGCAGGAGACACCGGGGAGCTGTTTTTT.

Many counts were recorded for this clonotype. The rearrangement uses TRBV19 and TRBJ1-2, with unresolved D. Trimming left V 6 bases short and J 4 bases short, with 9 bases between. The CDR3 extends over 12 amino acids. The germline CDR1 and CDR2 sequences are LNHDA and SQIVND (reference sequence). The CDR3, as DNA: TGTGCCAGTAGCAGGCAATTCTATGGCTACACCTTC. Its protein is CASSRQFYGYTF.

The V call is TRBV6-2 or TRBV6-3, the J call TRBJ2-7, with D perhaps matching TRBD2 (5 bases). V lost 3 bases to trimming and J lost 6 bases, with 12 bases between them. Looked up from germline, CDR1 is MNHEY and CDR2 is SVGEGT. The CDR3 contains 13 residues. CDR3 amino acids: CASSYGRTFEQYF. DNA of the CDR3: TGTGCCAGCAGTTATGGCAGGACTTTCGAGCAGTACTTC.

In its sample, this clonotype was seen many times. The J gene is TRBJ2-5, the V gene TRBV27; a possible D gene is TRBD2 (5 bases). The V gene lost 6 bases and the J gene lost 0 bases, with 8 bases spanning the gap. CDR3 length: 13 amino acids. The germline V gene encodes CDR1 MNHEY and CDR2 SMNVEV (reference sequence). In nucleotides, the CDR3 is TGTGCCAGCAGGCCGGGGTACCAAGAGACCCAGTACTTC. It codes for CASRPGYQETQYF.

This clonotype was seen ten or more times. The chain is built from TRBV20-1 and TRBJ1-4, with unresolved D. In germline, CDR1 is DFQATT, CDR2 SNEGSKA (reference sequence). Trimming shortened V by 6 bases and J by 0 bases, and 14 bases separated the two germline ends. The CDR3 consists of 15 residues. The CDR3 coding sequence is TGCAGTGCGAGAACCTCGAGGTCAACTAATGAAAAACTGTTTTTT. The encoded protein is CSARTSRSTNEKLFF.

This sequence joins TRBV7-2 and TRBJ1-1; TRBD1 matches at 10 bases. V was clipped by 4 bases and J by 8 bases; unmatched bases: 10. The CDR3 loop spans 15 amino acids. CDR1 and CDR2 from the germline V gene are SGHTA and FQGNSA. In DNA form, the CDR3 reads TGTGCCAGCAGCTCACCGACAGGGGGCGGGGGGGAAGCTTTCTTT. Translated, it gives CASSSPTGGGGEAFF.

A single count supports this clonotype. The V and J genes are TRBV5-1 and TRBJ1-2, with D perhaps TRBD1 (5 bases). The CDR3 is 15 residues long. Trimming removed 4 bases from V and 6 bases from J, with 19 bases in between. The germline CDR1 and CDR2 sequences are SGHRS and YFSETQ. The CDR3 spells CASSQNTGTEDGYTF. The CDR3 bases are TGCGCCAGCAGCCAGAACACCGGGACGGAAGATGGCTACACCTTC.

CDR3 sequence (DNA): TGTGCCAGCAGCCGGACAGGGCCAGATACGCAGTACTTC. Protein: CASSRTGPDTQYF. The V and J genes are TRBV7-8 and TRBJ2-5; 8 nucleotides match TRBD1. The germline V gene encodes CDR1 SGHVS and CDR2 FQNEAQ. The CDR3 totals 13 residues. The V gene end was trimmed by 5 bases and the J gene end by 11 bases; junction bases not matched to a gene: 10.

This clonotype appeared many times. The rearrangement links TRBV12-5 to TRBJ2-5; 10 nucleotides agree with TRBD2. Germline V CDR1 and CDR2: LGHNT, FRNRAP. This CDR3 has 15 amino acids. Unmatched junction bases numbered 4, after V lost 2 bases and J lost 4 bases. CDR3 amino acids: CASGLPRLAGETQYF. The CDR3 DNA is TGTGCTAGTGGTTTGCCCCGACTAGCGGGAGAGACCCAGTACTTC.

The chain carries TRBV28 and TRBJ2-7; D is perhaps TRBD1 (6 bases). The germline CDR1 and CDR2 sequences are MDHEN and SYDVKM. V was trimmed by 4 bases and J by 6 bases, leaving 10 bases between them. The CDR3 loop spans 12 amino acids. CDR3 DNA: TGTGCCAGCAGTTGGACAGATGGCGAGCAGTACTTC. Encoded protein: CASSWTDGEQYF.

This clonotype has ten or more counts. The chain joins TRBV7-2 to TRBJ2-5, with 7 nucleotides matching TRBD2. Trimming cost V 5 bases and J 5 bases; bases outside gene matches: 11. CDR3 length: 15 residues. CDR1 and CDR2 from the germline V gene are SGHTA and FQGNSA. This chain's CDR3 is CASSTRLKRDETQYF. In DNA, the CDR3 is TGTGCCAGCAGCACCCGACTCAAGCGGGATGAGACCCAGTACTTC.

The chain joins TRBV5-4 to TRBJ1-2, with unresolved D. From germline, CDR1 is SGHNT and CDR2 YYREEE (reference sequence). CDR3 size: 14 residues. V lost 1 base to trimming and J lost 4 bases, with 11 bases between them. CDR3 region: CASSLREESYGYTF. The CDR3 DNA reads as TGTGCCAGCAGCTTGAGAGAAGAGTCCTATGGCTACACCTTC.

This clonotype came up many times. The J gene is TRBJ1-5, the V gene TRBV11-2; D unresolved. Germline CDR1 SGHAT, CDR2 FQNNGV. The V end lost 1 base, the J end lost 5 bases, and 12 bases lay between the germline ends. This CDR3 comprises 15 residues. The CDR3 bases are TGTGCCAGCAGCTTAGGGACGAGGTACGATCAGCCCCAGCATTTT. This translates into CASSLGTRYDQPQHF.

A note on this clonotype: This could be a read error, since a much larger clone is one nucleotide away. The V call is TRBV2, the J call TRBJ2-5; 7 bases are shared with TRBD1. Germline-derived CDR1 and CDR2 are SNHLY and FYNNEI. With 6 bases clipped from V and 3 bases from J, the junction kept 4 bases outside the gene matches. This CDR3 has 13 residues. The CDR3 DNA reads TGTGCCAGCAGGTCGACAGGGAAAGAGACCCAGTACTTC. Its translation is CASRSTGKETQYF. The entire variable domain, with the rest obtained from reference TRBV2 and TRBJ2-5, is as follows: EPEVTQTPSHQVTQMGQEVILRCVPISNHLYFYWYRQILGQKVEFLVSFYNNEISEKSEIFDDQFSVERPDGSNFTLKIRSTKLEDSAMYFCASRSTGKETQYFGPGTRLLVL.

This clonotype was picked up many times. The chain has TRBV7-9 and TRBJ1-5; 7 nucleotides align to TRBD1. The CDR3 runs to 17 residues. Germline-derived CDR1 and CDR2 are SEHNR and FQNEAQ (reference sequence). V lost 3 bases, J lost 4 bases, and 12 bases stayed unmatched. The CDR3 protein is CASSLWTGSPANQPQHF. CDR3 in DNA: TGTGCCAGCAGCTTGTGGACAGGTAGCCCGGCGAATCAGCCCCAGCATTTT.

This clonotype was picked up many times. V is TRBV19 and J is TRBJ2-7, with TRBD1 matching over 10 bases. Losses at the gene ends were 3 bases for V and 3 bases for J; bases not matched to a gene: 5. The CDR3 consists of 15 residues. Germline CDR1 LNHDA, CDR2 SQIVND (reference sequence). CDR3 in amino acids: CASSIRTGGNYEQYF. The CDR3 coding sequence is TGTGCCAGTAGTATCCGGACAGGGGGAAACTACGAGCAGTACTTC.

The chain carries TRBV12-3 or TRBV12-4 and TRBJ1-1; maybe TRBD1 (6 bases). V was cut by 6 bases and J by 4 bases, with 15 bases left in between. The CDR3 consists of 14 residues. The CDR3 sequence: CASSLGQRITEAFF. The CDR3, as DNA: TGTGCCAGCAGCCTCGGACAGCGGATCACTGAAGCTTTCTTT.

The genes are TRBV29-1 and TRBJ2-7; 10 bases line up with TRBD2. The CDR3 has 13 amino acids. Germline V gene lookup returns CDR1 SQVTM and CDR2 ANQGSEA. The CDR3 sequence: CSYSTSGSDEQYF. The CDR3 coding sequence is TGCAGTTACTCGACTAGCGGGTCCGACGAGCAGTACTTC.

The rearrangement joins TRBV6-2 or TRBV6-3 to TRBJ1-5; TRBD1 matches at 10 bases. Germline CDR1 is MNHEY and CDR2 is SVGEGT. V dropped 5 bases and J dropped 0; count of bases not matched to a gene: 4. The CDR3 is made up of 16 amino acids. The CDR3 DNA sequence: TGTGCCAGCAGTACCCGACAGGGGGCTAGCAATCAGCCCCAGCATTTT. It specifies CASSTRQGASNQPQHF.

This chain's CDR3 is CSVDPPGSHGWGQGRKPQHF. The CDR3 bases are TGCAGCGTTGACCCCCCTGGGTCACATGGATGGGGACAGGGAAGAAAGCCCCAGCATTTT. The chain links TRBV29-1 to TRBJ1-5, with TRBD1 matching over 9 bases. From germline, CDR1 is SQVTM and CDR2 ANQGSEA. After removal of 3 bases from V and 8 bases from J, the junction contained 26 bases not matched to a gene. The CDR3 sequence is 20 residues long.

Comment on this clonotype: Since a much larger clone is just one base distant, this may be a read error. The chain is built from TRBV12-3 or TRBV12-4 and TRBJ2-2; a possible D gene is TRBD1 (7 bases). The CDR3 spans 15 residues. CDR3 DNA sequence: TGTGCCAGCAGCAAAGACAGGGCGGGCACCGGGGGGCTGTTTTTT. Amino acid sequence: CASSKDRAGTGGLFF.

A single count supports this clonotype. J is TRBJ2-5 and V is TRBV6-6, with 7 nucleotides matching TRBD1. Per germline, CDR1 MNHNY and CDR2 SVGAGI (reference sequence). V lost 6 bases, J lost 9 bases, and 16 bases stayed unmatched. The CDR3 consists of 15 residues. DNA of the CDR3: TGTGCCAGCAGAGCTATGACAGGGACCAATCAGCCCCAGTACTTC. Its translation is CASRAMTGTNQPQYF.

As concerns this clonotype: A much larger clone is a single base away; this may be a read error. The chain employs TRBV5-5 and TRBJ1-5; unclear D gene. CDR3 length: 15 amino acids. Germline-derived CDR1 and CDR2 are SGHKS and YYEKEE (reference sequence). CDR3 sequence: CACSLNGAHGQPQHF. The CDR3 nucleotides read TGTGCCTGCAGCTTGAACGGAGCTCATGGTCAGCCCCAGCATTTT.

This clonotype showed up many times. The genes are TRBV19 and TRBJ1-5, with D possibly TRBD1 on 6 matching bases. CDR3 length: 16 residues. V lost 6 bases and J lost 0, with 15 bases in between. CDR1 and CDR2 from the germline V gene are LNHDA and SQIVND (reference sequence). Here the CDR3 DNA reads TGTGCCAGTAGCAGATCGGGGGCAAATAGCAATCAGCCCCAGCATTTT. It codes for CASSRSGANSNQPQHF.

This clonotype occurred many times. This chain connects TRBV20-1 to TRBJ2-7; TRBD2 agrees at 10 bases. This CDR3 is built from 16 residues. Per germline, CDR1 DFQATT and CDR2 SNEGSKA (reference sequence). Losses at the gene ends were 3 bases for V and 3 bases for J; bases not matched to a gene: 11. This chain's CDR3 is CSASRMGSGRYYEQYF. For the CDR3, the DNA is TGCAGTGCTAGCCGTATGGGTAGCGGGAGGTACTACGAGCAGTACTTC.

The table lists this clonotype with many counts. This sequence joins TRBV7-9 and TRBJ2-7; possible D gene TRBD1, 6 bases. This CDR3 comprises 13 residues. V lost 4 bases, J lost 5 bases, and 12 bases lay in between. Germline lookup yields CDR1 SEHNR and CDR2 FQNEAQ (reference sequence). CDR3 nucleotides: TGTGCCAGCAGCTCCCGACAGGTTCACGAGCAGTACTTC. This encodes CASSSRQVHEQYF.

This clonotype occurred many times. The CDR3 DNA sequence: TGTGCCAGCAGCCCCCAAAGCGGGACGGCCTACGAGCAGTACTTC. Translating gives CASSPQSGTAYEQYF. The chain joins TRBV4-2 to TRBJ2-7, with 7 bases matching TRBD2. Germline V lookup: CDR1 LGHNA, CDR2 YNFKEQ. Trimming cost V 4 bases and J 2 bases; bases outside gene matches: 8. The CDR3 has 15 residues.